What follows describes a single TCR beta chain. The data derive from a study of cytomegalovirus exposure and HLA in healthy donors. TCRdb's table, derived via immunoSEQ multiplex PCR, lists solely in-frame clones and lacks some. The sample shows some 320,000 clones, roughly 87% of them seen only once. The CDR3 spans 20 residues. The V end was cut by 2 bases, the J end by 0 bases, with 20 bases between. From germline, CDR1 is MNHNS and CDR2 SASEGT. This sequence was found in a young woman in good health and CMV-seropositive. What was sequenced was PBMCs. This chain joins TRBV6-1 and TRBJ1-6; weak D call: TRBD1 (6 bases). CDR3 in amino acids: CASSEKTGALWDSYNSPLHF. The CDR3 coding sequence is TGTGCCAGCAGTGAAAAAACGGGGGCTCTATGGGACTCCTATAATTCACCCCTCCACTTT.